Below are 5 T cell receptor beta chains sequenced from a single sample in a study of T cells after yellow fever vaccination. TCRdb processed the 5' RACE reads anew with MiXCR; each CDR3 protein has one entry. Here the sample spans more than 300,000 distinct CDR3 sequences, about 11% being singletons. Sequencing used CD4+ T cells sorted from PBMCs, obtained 45 days after the yellow fever booster vaccination. The receptor source for this set is a man younger than 35 who received the YFV17D yellow fever vaccine.

The chain has TRBV5-4 and TRBJ2-7; TRBD1 or TRBD2 may be the D gene (5 bases each). The V end was cut by 8 bases, the J end by 4 bases, with 16 bases between. The CDR3 runs to 13 residues. The germline CDR1 and CDR2 sequences are SGHNT and YYREEE (reference sequence). The DNA of the CDR3 is TGTGCCAGGACTCCAGAGGGGCCGTACGAGCAGTACGTC. This sequence encodes CARTPEGPYEQYV.

This clonotype was observed a handful of times. V usage is TRBV5-4 and J usage is TRBJ2-5, with 9 positions matching TRBD2. CDR1 is SGHNT, CDR2 YYREEE, per germline (reference sequence). After removal of 6 bases from V and 1 base from J, the junction contained 10 bases not matched to a gene. The CDR3 is 16 amino acids. CDR3 coding DNA: TGTGCCAGCAATATGAGGGTAGCGGGGGTCCAAGAGACCCAGTACTTC. Residues: CASNMRVAGVQETQYF.

A few counts support this clonotype. This chain joins TRBV10-1 and TRBJ2-7; 8 bases agree with TRBD1. Looked up from germline, CDR1 is WNHNN and CDR2 is SYGVQD (reference sequence). This CDR3 comprises 15 residues. V shed 6 bases, J shed 4 bases, and the junction held 11 bases outside the gene matches. CDR3 protein: CASSRRQGRMYEQYF. The CDR3 DNA follows: TGCGCCAGCAGCCGTAGACAGGGGAGAATGTACGAGCAGTACTTC.

The chain links TRBV9 to TRBJ1-5; possibly TRBD1 for D (6 bases). Germline V gene sequence: CDR1 SGDLS, CDR2 YYNGEE. This CDR3 has 14 residues. Trimming left V 4 bases short and J 6 bases short, with 14 bases between. CDR3 coding DNA: TGTGCCAGCAGCCCAGCACAGGGACTTCAGCCCCAGCATTTT. Translating gives CASSPAQGLQPQHF.

V is TRBV5-1 and J is TRBJ2-5; D not resolved. This CDR3 contains 15 residues. From germline, CDR1 is SGHRS and CDR2 YFSETQ. Trimming pared 0 bases from V and 5 bases from J, leaving 14 bases between. CDR3 in DNA: TGCGCCAGCAGCTTGGTGCAGACGCGGTCGGAGACCCAGTACTTC. It specifies CASSLVQTRSETQYF.